Below, 18 T cell receptor beta chains from the same sample are listed, as sequenced in a study of shared clonotypes between healthy human individuals. Some clones are missing from TCRdb's copy, which holds only in-frame ones; the method was immunoSEQ multiplex PCR. The sample shows roughly 1,000,000 clones, about four fifths of them seen only once. Specimen: memory CD4+ T cells from PBMCs. This sample's subset: CD45RA-negative fraction. These receptors all stem from a man aged 18-30 years in good health. Some clones in this sample may be carry-over from other donors' samples.

The chain joins TRBV5-1 to TRBJ2-2, with D unresolved. There are 16 residues in the CDR3. Germline V gene lookup returns CDR1 SGHRS and CDR2 YFSETQ. Between the trimmed V and J ends, which lost 0 bases and 6 bases, there was a span of 15 bases. The CDR3 reads CASSLEASSQSGELFF. Written as DNA, the CDR3 is TGCGCCAGCAGCTTGGAGGCTAGTAGTCAGTCCGGGGAGCTGTTTTTT. The full variable domain, completed using reference TRBV5-1 and TRBJ2-2, is KAGVTQTPRYLIKTRGQQVTLSCSPISGHRSVSWYQQTPGQGLQFLFEYFSETQRNKGNFPGRFSGRQFSNSRSEMNVSTLELGDSALYLCASSLEASSQSGELFFGEGSRLTVL.

The chain employs TRBV2 and TRBJ2-2, with 7 bases fitting TRBD1. The J segment lost 14 bases and the V segment lost 8 bases, leaving 8 bases of the junction unmatched. The CDR3 spans 11 residues. CDR1 and CDR2 from the germline V gene are SNHLY and FYNNEI. In DNA form, the CDR3 reads TGTGCCAGCGGACGGACAGGTCCCCTGTTTTTT. Amino acids: CASGRTGPLFF.

This clone has just a few counts. The V call is TRBV20-1, the J call TRBJ2-3; D is unresolved. Germline loops: CDR1 DFQATT, CDR2 SNEGSKA (reference sequence). The CDR3 runs 11 residues. Trimming left V 1 base short and J 7 bases short, with 6 bases between. The CDR3 DNA sequence: TGCAGTGCTAGAGGGCTCAATACGCAGTATTTT. Protein sequence: CSARGLNTQYF.

CDR3 sequence reads: CASSLAGVVETQYF. Written as DNA, the CDR3 is TGTGCCAGCAGCTTAGCGGGAGTAGTGGAGACCCAGTACTTC. V is TRBV7-8 and J is TRBJ2-5, with D possibly TRBD2 on 5 matching bases. Germline loops: CDR1 SGHVS, CDR2 FQNEAQ. The V end was cut by 0 bases, the J end by 5 bases, with 10 bases between. This CDR3 contains 14 residues.

This chain links TRBV6-5 with TRBJ1-2; the D gene is possibly TRBD1 (5 bases). Germline V CDR1 and CDR2: MNHEY, SVGAGI. V lost 5 bases and J lost 2, with 9 bases in between. This CDR3 is 13 amino acids long. Here the CDR3 DNA reads TGTGCCAGCAGTCGGGACGAGAACTATGGCTACACCTTC. Residues: CASSRDENYGYTF.

V gene TRBV9 combines with J gene TRBJ2-3; TRBD2 agrees at 9 bases. The CDR3 extends over 16 amino acids. The ends lost 4 bases at V and 5 bases at J; junction bases unmatched: 11. The germline CDR1 and CDR2 sequences are SGDLS and YYNGEE. CDR3 bases: TGTGCCAGCAGCACCCACTCGGCGGGGGGGGTAGATACGCAGTATTTT. Protein sequence: CASSTHSAGGVDTQYF.

The rearrangement links TRBV10-3 to TRBJ2-1, with 7 positions matching TRBD2. V lost 2 bases and J lost 7; bases outside the gene matches: 5. The CDR3 is 14 amino acids. Germline CDR1 is ENHRY and CDR2 is SYGVKD. CDR3 coding DNA: TGTGCCATCAGTGAGGAGGGAGGGGTGAATGAGCAGTTCTTC. Translation: CAISEEGGVNEQFF.

In its sample, this clone was seen a few times. This same CDR3 is encoded by further DNA sequences in the sample. The chain joins TRBV5-4 to TRBJ2-1; TRBD1 matches at 7 bases. The CDR3 loop spans 15 amino acids. The junction had 2 bases not matched to a gene; V was cut back by 2 bases and J by 0 bases. The germline V gene has CDR1 SGHNT and CDR2 YYREEE (reference sequence). CDR3 sequence (DNA): TGTGCCAGCAGCTTAACAGGGGACTCCTACAATGAGCAGTTCTTC. Its translation is CASSLTGDSYNEQFF.

This clone has a single count. The chain combines TRBV6-5 with TRBJ2-5, with D tentatively TRBD1 or TRBD2 (5 bases each). The CDR3 length is 15 residues. Per germline, CDR1 MNHEY and CDR2 SVGAGI. The ends were cut back, 5 bases at V and 4 bases at J, with 17 bases in the middle. The CDR3 sequence is CASSLGVDGGETQYF. DNA of the CDR3: TGTGCCAGCAGTCTTGGTGTGGATGGGGGAGAGACCCAGTACTTC.

The chain employs TRBV29-1 and TRBJ2-5; the D gene is possibly TRBD1 (6 bases). The CDR3 runs 12 residues. The V gene lost 7 bases and the J gene lost 4 bases, with 13 bases spanning the gap. Germline V lookup: CDR1 SQVTM, CDR2 ANQGSEA. The CDR3 sequence is CSAYQGSETQYF. CDR3 DNA sequence: TGCAGCGCGTATCAGGGGTCAGAGACCCAGTACTTC.

The chain carries TRBV6-9 and TRBJ1-5; D is possibly TRBD1 (5 bases). V lost 6 bases, J lost 5 bases, and 17 bases lay in between. Germline V gives CDR1 MNHGY, CDR2 SVAAGI. CDR3 length: 15 residues. The CDR3, as DNA: TGTGCCAGCAGACCCGGTGGCAGGGACTATCAGCCCCAGCATTTT. This encodes CASRPGGRDYQPQHF.

The rearrangement joins TRBV15 to TRBJ2-1; TRBD2 matches at 9 bases. The CDR3 contains 15 residues. Trimming at V came to 5 bases and at J to 3 bases, leaving 5 bases not matched to a gene. The germline gives CDR1 LNHNV, CDR2 YYDKDF (reference sequence). CDR3 DNA: TGTGCCACCAGCGTTCGACTAGCGGACTACAATGAGCAGTTCTTC. Protein: CATSVRLADYNEQFF.

The chain uses TRBV10-1 and TRBJ2-5, with 7 bases fitting TRBD2. V dropped 6 bases and J dropped 4; count of bases not matched to a gene: 11. Germline CDR1 and CDR2: WNHNN and SYGVQD (reference sequence). The CDR3 is 15 residues long. The CDR3 region has the DNA TGCGCCAGCAGCCCTCTCCCGGGAGGTCGAGAGACCCAGTACTTC. This translates into CASSPLPGGRETQYF.

This chain joins TRBV7-9 and TRBJ1-2; TRBD1 aligns across 8 bases. The CDR3 contains 15 residues. After removal of 1 base from V and 6 bases from J, the junction contained 7 bases not matched to a gene. The V gene's germline CDR1 is SEHNR and CDR2 FQNEAQ (reference sequence). This CDR3 reads CASSLETGARNGYTF. In nucleotides, the CDR3 is TGTGCCAGCAGCTTAGAGACAGGGGCCCGCAATGGCTACACCTTC. Full variable domain (missing parts from reference TRBV7-9 and TRBJ1-2): DTGVSQNPRHKITKRGQNVTFRCDPISEHNRLYWYRQTLGQGPEFLTYFQNEAQLEKSRLLSDRFSAERPKGSFSTLEIQRTEQGDSAMYLCASSLETGARNGYTFGSGTRLTVV.

This clone was counted between two and nine times. This chain joins TRBV4-1 and TRBJ2-3, with D uncertain. Germline CDR1 reads MGHRA; CDR2 reads YSYEKL. Between the trimmed V and J ends, which lost 1 base and 2 bases, there was a span of 13 bases. CDR3 length: 16 amino acids. The CDR3 coding sequence is TGCGCCAGCAGCCAAGGTTCAGCAGCATACACAGATACGCAGTATTTT. This encodes CASSQGSAAYTDTQYF.

As concerns this clone: At the DNA level, this CDR3 is encoded by other sequences in the same sample as well. The chain uses TRBV7-2 and TRBJ2-5, with TRBD2 matching over 11 bases. V was clipped by 0 bases and J by 1 base; unmatched bases: 1. CDR1 and CDR2 (germline): SGHTA, FQGNSA. The length of the CDR3 is 16 residues. CDR3 bases: TGTGCCAGCAGCTTAGCCGGGACTAGCGGCCAAGAGACCCAGTACTTC. Its translation: CASSLAGTSGQETQYF.

This sequence joins TRBV11-2 and TRBJ2-7, with TRBD1 as a possible D gene (6 bases). V lost 5 bases, J lost 7 bases, and 15 bases lay in between. This CDR3 comprises 13 residues. The germline gives CDR1 SGHAT, CDR2 FQNNGV. This CDR3 is CASSPFGQGEQYF. DNA of the CDR3: TGTGCCAGCAGCCCCTTTGGCCAGGGGGAGCAGTACTTC.

The rearrangement joins TRBV5-6 to TRBJ2-4, with a possible D match to TRBD1 (5 bases). This CDR3 comprises 16 residues. CDR1 and CDR2 from the germline V gene are SGHDT and YYEEEE. V was trimmed by 0 bases and J by 1 base, leaving 11 bases between them. For the CDR3, the DNA is TGTGCCAGCAGCTTGGCAGGGAATTTGGCCAAAAACATTCAGTACTTC. Its protein product is CASSLAGNLAKNIQYF.